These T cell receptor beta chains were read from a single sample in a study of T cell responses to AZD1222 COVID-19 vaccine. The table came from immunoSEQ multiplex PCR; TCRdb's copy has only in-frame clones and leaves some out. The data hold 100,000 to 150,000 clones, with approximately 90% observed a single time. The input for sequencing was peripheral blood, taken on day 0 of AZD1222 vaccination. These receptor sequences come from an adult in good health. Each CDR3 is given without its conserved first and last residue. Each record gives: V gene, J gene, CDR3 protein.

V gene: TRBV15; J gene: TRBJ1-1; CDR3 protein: ATTSLRGGNTEAF
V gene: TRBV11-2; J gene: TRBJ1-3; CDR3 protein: ASSLYGGTGAGNTIY
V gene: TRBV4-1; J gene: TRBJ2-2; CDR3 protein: ASSQGRGGAVNTGELF
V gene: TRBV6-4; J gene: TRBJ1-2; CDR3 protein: ASSTREGYT
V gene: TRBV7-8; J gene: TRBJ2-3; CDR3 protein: ASSLASSGGPDTQY
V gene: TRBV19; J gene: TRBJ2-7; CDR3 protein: ASSRDGVVNYEQY
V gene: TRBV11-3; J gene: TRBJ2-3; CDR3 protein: ASSSDGATDTQY
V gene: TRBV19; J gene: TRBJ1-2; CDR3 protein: ATSPAAAGGYT
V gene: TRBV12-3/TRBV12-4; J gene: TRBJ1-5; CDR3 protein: ASSFRNQPQH
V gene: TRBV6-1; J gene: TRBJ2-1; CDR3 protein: ASSDYQRNEQF
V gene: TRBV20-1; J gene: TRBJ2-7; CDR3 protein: SASRRGGSYEQY
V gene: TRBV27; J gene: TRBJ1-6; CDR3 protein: ASSRRDLAPLH
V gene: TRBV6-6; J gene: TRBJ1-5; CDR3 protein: ASSPHSNQPQH
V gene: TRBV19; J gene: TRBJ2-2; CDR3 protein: ASSPMTGGGGTGELF
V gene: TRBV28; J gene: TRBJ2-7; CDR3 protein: ASSPRDGAHEQY
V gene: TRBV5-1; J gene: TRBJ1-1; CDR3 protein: ASSLAGPEATEAF
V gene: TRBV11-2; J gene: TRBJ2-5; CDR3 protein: ASSLGRAGTAKETQY
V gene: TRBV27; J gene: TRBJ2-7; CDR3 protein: ASISQGHEQY
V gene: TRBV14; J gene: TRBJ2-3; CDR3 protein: ASRTGHSTDTQY
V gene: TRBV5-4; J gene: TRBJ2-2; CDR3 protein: ASSFPSGGSNTGELF
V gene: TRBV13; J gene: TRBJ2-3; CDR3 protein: ASQFRGAQGGKGDTQY
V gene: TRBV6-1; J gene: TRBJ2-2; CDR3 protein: ASSAVLAGRNTGELF
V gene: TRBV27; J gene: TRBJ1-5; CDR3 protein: ASSSQGWGGQPQH
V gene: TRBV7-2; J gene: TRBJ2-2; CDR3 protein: ASSLAGLVSNTGELF
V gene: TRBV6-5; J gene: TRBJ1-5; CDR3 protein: ASRTGPSNQPQH